This TCR beta chain was observed in a study of cytomegalovirus exposure and HLA in healthy donors. Study-level results: Reports indicated that the classifier achieved high specificity and sensitivity in diagnosing cytomegalovirus status. Clusters of TCRs from the first cohort tended to co-occur in the 120 or so validation repertoires (as a later analysis found).

Separate from the roughly 700-subject first cohort, the roughly 120-subject validation cohort was the one that the donors belonged to. As for this clone: What it recognizes is unknown.

Clones were sequenced by immunoSEQ multiplex PCR, and TCRdb holds only the in-frame ones, with some missing. This table has approximately 260,000 clones, about 90% appearing once. Germline values: CDR1 MNHEY, CDR2 SMNVEV (reference sequence). Trimming took off 1 base at V and 4 bases at J, with 16 bases between the two ends. The CDR3 is 16 residues long. The sequencing sample was made of PBMCs. This sequence joins TRBV27 and TRBJ2-5; D not resolved. This clonotype was obtained from a woman aged 25 to 39 in good health and CMV-seropositive. The CDR3 DNA follows: TGTGCCAGCAGTTTATTTGGGCGTGGGTCATCAGAGACCCAGTACTTC. Translation: CASSLFGRGSSETQYF.